This is a list of T cell receptor beta chains from one sample in a study of T cell responses to AZD1222 COVID-19 vaccine. Produced via immunoSEQ multiplex PCR; TCRdb's table is partial and in-frame only. The sample includes 120,000 to 150,000 clones, 88% of them seen just once. The specimen was peripheral blood, collected 28 days after the second dose of the MenACWY control vaccine. These receptors all come from an adult who received the MenACWY meningococcal vaccine as a control. CDR3s include the opening cysteine and the closing phenylalanine or tryptophan. D genes are given only for firm matches. Only part of the rows carry a size: once, few, many, or a class if the clone is expanded.

NA,TRBJ1-4,TRBV6-6,NA,CASLPQRVPTNEKLFF,TGTGCCAGCCTCCCTCAGAGGGTTCCAACTAATGAAAAACTGTTTTTT
NA,TRBJ2-7,TRBV25-1,few,CASSVPGAHEQYF,TGTGCCAGCAGTGTCCCTGGAGCCCACGAGCAGTACTTC
NA,TRBJ2-4,TRBV6-5,NA,CASSYEGILAKNIQYF,TGTGCCAGCAGTTATGAGGGGATTCTAGCCAAAAACATTCAGTACTTC
TRBD1,TRBJ1-2,TRBV7-3,NA,CASSSPGQIYGYTF,TGTGCCAGCAGCTCACCGGGACAGATCTATGGCTACACCTTC
TRBD1,TRBJ1-5,TRBV19,NA,CASSIRGSNQPQHF,TGTGCCAGTAGTATCAGGGGGAGCAATCAGCCCCAGCATTTT
TRBD1,TRBJ1-3,TRBV3-1/TRBV3-2,NA,CASSQAPGQITAGNTIYF,TGTGCCAGCAGCCAAGCACCGGGACAGATAACTGCTGGAAACACCATATATTTT
NA,TRBJ1-5,TRBV7-9,NA,CASSQDGYSNQPQHF,TGTGCCAGCAGCCAGGACGGTTATAGCAATCAGCCCCAGCATTTT
NA,TRBJ1-5,TRBV28,NA,CASSLSRGQVSSRYQPQHF,TGTGCCAGCAGTCTCTCGCGGGGGCAGGTATCCTCGCGGTATCAGCCCCAGCATTTT
NA,TRBJ1-5,TRBV30,NA,CAWVGADIRNQPQHF,TGTGCCTGGGTGGGAGCGGACATCCGCAATCAGCCCCAGCATTTT
NA,TRBJ1-3,TRBV18,NA,CASSPQNGLSGNTIYF,TGTGCCAGCTCACCTCAAAATGGTCTCTCTGGAAACACCATATATTTT
NA,TRBJ1-1,TRBV10-3,NA,CAISRSLINTEAFF,TGTGCCATCAGCCGGTCCCTGATAAACACTGAAGCTTTCTTT
TRBD2,TRBJ2-7,TRBV6-6,NA,CASSPRRSGGSYEQYF,TGTGCCAGCAGCCCCCGCCGTAGCGGGGGGTCCTACGAGCAGTACTTC
NA,TRBJ1-2,TRBV19,NA,CASSTYRVHGYTF,TGTGCCAGTAGTACCTACAGGGTCCATGGCTACACCTTC
NA,TRBJ1-4,TRBV5-5,NA,CASSFGEKLFF,TGTGCCAGCAGCTTTGGCGAAAAACTGTTTTTT
TRBD1,TRBJ1-5,TRBV7-6,NA,CASSLGDSYSNQPQHF,TGTGCCAGCAGCTTGGGGGACAGCTATAGCAATCAGCCCCAGCATTTT
NA,TRBJ2-3,TRBV27,NA,CASSPNWSPRWADTQYF,TGTGCCAGCAGTCCGAATTGGAGTCCCCGCTGGGCAGATACGCAGTATTTT
NA,TRBJ2-7,TRBV28,NA,CASSSVPGTGNSYEQYF,TGTGCCAGCAGTTCAGTCCCCGGGACGGGCAACTCCTACGAGCAGTACTTC
TRBD1,TRBJ2-7,TRBV5-5,NA,CASSSTGQGAAYEQYF,TGTGCCAGCAGCTCTACCGGACAGGGCGCCGCCTACGAGCAGTACTTC
NA,TRBJ2-7,TRBV7-2,once,CASSFRSNYEQYF,TGTGCCAGCAGCTTTCGGTCGAACTACGAGCAGTACTTC
TRBD2,TRBJ2-5,TRBV12-3/TRBV12-4,once,CASTPRGGQTQYF,TGTGCCAGCACCCCTCGGGGGGGCCAGACCCAGTACTTC
TRBD1,TRBJ1-4,TRBV7-9,once,CASSLATGQGVKLFF,TGTGCCAGCAGCTTAGCAACGGGACAGGGGGTAAAACTGTTTTTT
NA,TRBJ1-6,TRBV30,NA,CAWSRIGVYNSPLHF,TGTGCCTGGAGTAGGATAGGTGTCTATAATTCACCCCTCCACTTT
TRBD1,TRBJ1-1,TRBV6-1,NA,CASSERRGHLPEAFF,TGTGCCAGCAGTGAGCGCAGGGGGCATCTCCCTGAAGCTTTCTTT
NA,TRBJ2-7,TRBV5-4,NA,CASSPKTESSYEQYF,TGTGCCAGCAGCCCCAAGACAGAGAGCTCCTACGAGCAGTACTTC
TRBD1,TRBJ1-2,TRBV9,NA,CASSVAPRGGGYTF,TGTGCCAGCAGCGTAGCACCCAGGGGGGGAGGCTACACCTTC
NA,TRBJ1-4,TRBV28,once,CASSLRQAKNEKLFF,TGTGCCAGCAGTTTACGACAGGCAAAGAATGAAAAACTGTTTTTT
NA,TRBJ1-5,TRBV29-1,NA,CSARGQGQPQHF,TGCAGCGCAAGGGGCCAGGGGCAGCCCCAGCATTTT